These T cell receptor beta chains were read from a single sample in a study of read filtering for tumor transcriptome and immune sequencing. TCRdb fed the reads into MiXCR, producing one record per CDR3 protein. The data contain about 24,000 distinct CDR3 sequences, less than 25% of them singletons. Source material: a population of CD138-negative cells sorted from bone marrow. Receptors were obtained from a donor aged 40 or over with multiple myeloma. Both conserved end residues are part of each CDR3. The D gene is left open where the match is weak. Clone size appears in some rows only: once, few, many, or a class for an expanded clone.

v_call: TRBV6-5; j_call: TRBJ2-1; d_call: -; clone_size: many; cdr3_aa: CASSRRRSYNEQFF; cdr3_nt: TGTGCCAGCAGTAGGCGCCGGTCCTACAATGAGCAGTTCTTC
v_call: TRBV24-1; j_call: TRBJ2-5; d_call: TRBD2; clone_size: many; cdr3_aa: CATSSVAGRETQYF; cdr3_nt: TGTGCCACCAGTTCCGTTGCCGGGAGGGAGACCCAGTACTTC
v_call: TRBV20-1; j_call: TRBJ2-1; d_call: TRBD2; clone_size: medium-sized; cdr3_aa: CSAPGLAGDNEQFF; cdr3_nt: TGCAGTGCCCCGGGACTAGCGGGAGACAATGAGCAGTTCTTC
v_call: TRBV29-1; j_call: TRBJ2-7; d_call: TRBD1; clone_size: many; cdr3_aa: CSGRDRESDEQYF; cdr3_nt: TGCAGCGGACGGGACAGGGAATCCGACGAGCAGTACTTC
v_call: TRBV11-2; j_call: TRBJ2-1; d_call: -; clone_size: many; cdr3_aa: CASSGRGVRFF; cdr3_nt: TGTGCCAGCAGCGGTAGGGGAGTGCGGTTCTTC
v_call: TRBV6-5; j_call: TRBJ1-1; d_call: -; clone_size: many; cdr3_aa: CASSYSLNTEAFF; cdr3_nt: TGTGCCAGCAGTTACTCTCTGAACACTGAAGCTTTCTTT
v_call: TRBV24-1; j_call: TRBJ2-2; d_call: TRBD2; clone_size: many; cdr3_aa: CATSTGGDSTGELFF; cdr3_nt: TGTGCCACCTCGACGGGGGGAGACTCCACCGGGGAGCTGTTTTTT
v_call: TRBV5-1; j_call: TRBJ2-1; d_call: -; clone_size: -; cdr3_aa: CVSSSTPLDSYNEQSF; cdr3_nt: TGCGTCAGCAGCTCTACCCCACTTGACTCCTACAATGAGCAGTCCTTC
v_call: TRBV11-2; j_call: TRBJ1-1; d_call: TRBD1; clone_size: many; cdr3_aa: CASSFSGTGGTEAFF; cdr3_nt: TGTGCCAGCAGCTTCTCCGGGACAGGGGGCACTGAAGCTTTCTTT
v_call: TRBV7-9; j_call: TRBJ1-5; d_call: -; clone_size: many; cdr3_aa: CASSFRQINSNQPQHF; cdr3_nt: TGTGCCAGCAGCTTTCGACAAATTAATAGCAATCAGCCCCAGCATTTT
v_call: TRBV28; j_call: TRBJ2-1; d_call: -; clone_size: many; cdr3_aa: CASSQGGGPHNEQFF; cdr3_nt: TGTGCCAGCTCCCAGGGGGGCGGGCCTCACAATGAGCAGTTCTTC
v_call: TRBV5-5; j_call: TRBJ2-2; d_call: TRBD1; clone_size: many; cdr3_aa: CASSFWPGQGVEGELFF; cdr3_nt: TGTGCCAGCAGCTTCTGGCCGGGACAGGGAGTTGAGGGGGAGCTGTTTTTT
v_call: TRBV7-2; j_call: TRBJ2-1; d_call: TRBD1; clone_size: -; cdr3_aa: CASSPQPGGSYDEQFF; cdr3_nt: TGTGCCAGCAGCCCTCAACCAGGGGGCTCTTACGATGAGCAGTTCTTC
v_call: TRBV20-1; j_call: TRBJ2-7; d_call: TRBD1; clone_size: many; cdr3_aa: CSASSGQAYEQYF; cdr3_nt: TGCAGTGCTAGTTCGGGACAGGCCTACGAGCAGTACTTC
v_call: TRBV19; j_call: TRBJ2-1; d_call: TRBD1; clone_size: many; cdr3_aa: CASGSGGAGRDEQFF; cdr3_nt: TGTGCCAGCGGATCAGGGGGCGCAGGACGGGATGAGCAGTTCTTC
v_call: TRBV29-1; j_call: TRBJ2-1; d_call: -; clone_size: -; cdr3_aa: CSLGLRGVEQFF; cdr3_nt: TGCAGCCTTGGTCTGAGAGGCGTTGAGCAGTTCTTC
v_call: TRBV9; j_call: TRBJ2-1; d_call: TRBD2; clone_size: -; cdr3_aa: CASSETSGAYNEQFF; cdr3_nt: TGTGCCAGCAGTGAGACTAGCGGAGCCTACAATGAGCAGTTCTTC
v_call: TRBV13; j_call: TRBJ2-1; d_call: -; clone_size: many; cdr3_aa: CASSFELGDGASYNEQFF; cdr3_nt: TGTGCCAGCAGCTTCGAACTAGGAGACGGCGCCTCCTACAATGAGCAGTTCTTC
v_call: TRBV5-1; j_call: TRBJ2-7; d_call: -; clone_size: -; cdr3_aa: CASSYDLRLGEQYF; cdr3_nt: TGCGCCAGCAGCTACGACCTGCGCCTCGGCGAGCAGTACTTC
v_call: TRBV6-2/TRBV6-3; j_call: TRBJ2-3; d_call: -; clone_size: many; cdr3_aa: CASSWDSASTDTQYF; cdr3_nt: TGTGCCAGCAGCTGGGACTCGGCTAGCACAGATACGCAGTATTTT
v_call: TRBV29-1; j_call: TRBJ2-1; d_call: TRBD2; clone_size: many; cdr3_aa: CSVARRTSGNEQFF; cdr3_nt: TGCAGCGTAGCCCGGCGGACTAGCGGCAATGAGCAGTTCTTC
v_call: TRBV7-2; j_call: TRBJ2-1; d_call: -; clone_size: many; cdr3_aa: CASSLVQGTPTMSSTTVF; cdr3_nt: TGTGCCAGCAGCTTAGTTCAGGGAACTCCTACAATGAGCAGTACAACGGTCTTC